This is a list of T cell receptor beta chains from one sample in a study of T cells expressing NK-cell markers. TCRdb re-called the 5' RACE reads and catalogs CDR3 proteins one per entry, DNA excluded. Across 350,000 to 450,000 distinct CDR3 sequences, the top ten clones capture roughly 5.2% of the sample. Sample: blood T cells: a sorted CD56 or NKG2C T cell subset, CD4+ or CD8+ T cells, or bulk PBMC T cells (not recorded which). Receptors were obtained from a man aged 18 to 69 in good health. Both conserved end residues are part of each CDR3.

v_call,j_call,cdr3_aa
TRBV7-9,TRBJ1-3,CASSLPQNSGNTIYF
TRBV2,TRBJ2-4,CASRRGSGNIQYF
TRBV27,TRBJ2-5,CASSPSPTLAGSQETQYF
TRBV18,TRBJ1-4,CASSPQNKGNEKLFF
TRBV12-3/TRBV12-4,TRBJ1-1,CASSFQGLGNTEAFF
TRBV28,TRBJ2-7,CASSLGRISYEQYF
TRBV5-8,TRBJ2-5,CASSLGLRTVQETQYF
TRBV10-3,TRBJ2-6,CAIGAESSGANVLTF
TRBV2,TRBJ2-7,CASSRDSYEQYF
TRBV5-6,TRBJ2-7,CASSPGVAAGPYEQYF
TRBV9,TRBJ2-3,CASTVRAGSDTQYF
TRBV5-1,TRBJ2-3,CASSLGLAGSLADTQYF
TRBV28,TRBJ1-5,CASSRLPGRSNQPQHF
TRBV20-1,TRBJ1-4,CSARPQGGNEKLFF
TRBV10-3,TRBJ2-1,CAISRGDRGLSYNEQFF
TRBV3-1,TRBJ1-2,CASSKGQHVGYGYTF
TRBV6-5,TRBJ1-4,CASSYTGLGALFF
TRBV25-1,TRBJ1-2,CASSGRTPMVYTF
TRBV18,TRBJ2-5,CASSPGSSGGQETQYF
TRBV7-8,TRBJ2-7,CASSSPAGQGAGEQYF
TRBV11-1,TRBJ1-5,CASSKTGTPGVGNQPQHF
TRBV3-1,TRBJ1-3,CASSQVIGTGSNTIYF
TRBV27,TRBJ1-2,CASSLTVGNYGYTF
TRBV6-5,TRBJ2-3,CASSYSFGGPDTQYF